Described below is a single TCR beta chain sequence and its context. Its antigen has not been determined. No quality values exist for individual bases; no much larger clone is one base distant. Relative to germline, V is missing 4 bases and J is missing 2 bases, with 13 bases of the junction outside any gene match. Looking up the germline V gene (reference sequence) yields CDR1 SEHNR and CDR2 FQNEAQ. The CDR3 contains 17 residues, cysteine and phenylalanine counted. Only the CDR3 portion is preserved as DNA: 51 bases, with reading frame beginning at the first base. This sample was included in a study of blood T cell repertoires in COVID-19 (dated by TCRdb to between 2020 and 2021). Background for the entire study: The collaborator samples originated in the United States, Italy and Spain and spanned the acute and convalescent phases of COVID-19. The material from the prospective study consisted of cDNA or gDNA derived from T cells, B-cell-depleted T cells, or PBMCs. Subjects who had been exposed to COVID-19, were actively infected with it, or had recovered from it provided the deeply sampled blood TCRbeta repertoires that made up the dataset. The repertoires were made available in a free public database intended to serve as a resource for research on the immune response to SARS-CoV-2. The samples were drawn from two sources: the first 160 participants of the ongoing ImmuneRACE study, and 1,254 subjects contributed by 6 global collaborators. A de-identified subject ID, COVID-19 status, age in years and sex were almost always included in the sample metadata. Where available, HLA class I and class II types were taken from metadata supplied by the sample provider and were not determined by assay-based typing. General findings and caveats noted by the study authors: Clinical and demographic metadata were provided uncurated, with the amount varying by source and participant.

The immunoSEQ Assay, a bias-controlled multiplex PCR, was used to amplify TCRbeta CDR3 regions from genomic DNA. The authors processed their data as follows. Nucleated cell counts per sample were estimated from amplification of reference gene primers within the assay. Sequence reads were collapsed and filtered to measure the absolute abundance of every unique TCRbeta CDR3 rearrangement. For each sample, productive Simpson clonality was calculated as the square root of Simpson's diversity index over productive rearrangements. This immuneACCESS table, as held by TCRdb, lists in-frame sequences with V and J called but not all clones. Of the missing ones, under half trace to an unresolved V gene in checked studies; the others have no known cause. V, J and clone size were drawn from that table, and D and trimming were deduced from the DNA. This sample is represented by fewer than 250,000 clones; around 90% of them were singletons. The ten largest clones add up to roughly 3% of the sample.

Whole blood was collected in K2EDTA tubes by collaborating institutions according to the institutions' own protocols. Collaborator samples were shipped for TCRbeta analysis as frozen whole blood, isolated PBMCs, or DNA extracted from either sample type. Sequencing used peripheral blood. The chain employs TRBV7-9 and TRBJ2-7; 8 middle bases align to TRBD1. The clonotype was recovered from a man in his sixties with acute or convalescent COVID-19. CDR3 reads: CASSWKGQVEGTYEQYF. The nucleotide sequence is TGTGCCAGCAGCTGGAAGGGACAGGTCGAGGGAACCTACGAGCAGTACTTC.